These 13 T cell receptor beta chains were all obtained from the same sample, sequenced in a study of blood T cell repertoires in COVID-19. The table came from immunoSEQ multiplex PCR; TCRdb's copy has only in-frame clones and leaves some out. The sample lists 250,000 to 300,000 clones; 88% were seen once. Input material: PBMCs or T cells enriched from blood (not recorded which). The receptors shown here come from a woman aged 55-75 years in a cohort exposed to, infected with or recovered from COVID-19 (not recorded which).

This chain connects TRBV28 to TRBJ1-4, with 7 bases lining up with TRBD1. The germline V gene encodes CDR1 MDHEN and CDR2 SYDVKM. J was trimmed by 6 bases and V by 6 bases; bases with no gene match: 13. The CDR3 is 16 residues long. Here the CDR3 reads CASREDRPLGDEKLFF. CDR3 bases: TGTGCCAGCAGAGAGGACAGGCCTCTCGGAGATGAAAAACTGTTTTTT. Drawing the rest from reference TRBV28 and TRBJ1-4, the complete variable domain is DVKVTQSSRYLVKRTGEKVFLECVQDMDHENMFWYRQDPGLGLRLIYFSYDVKMKEKGDIPEGYSVSREKKERFSLILESASTNQTSMYLCASREDRPLGDEKLFFGSGTQLSVL.

This rearrangement joins TRBV10-2 to TRBJ2-1, with D perhaps matching TRBD2 (6 bases). This CDR3 has 14 amino acids. V dropped 0 bases and J dropped 15 bases, with 18 bases sitting between them. From germline, CDR1 is WSHSY and CDR2 SAAADI. The CDR3 loop reads CASSESATGTPTFF. CDR3 DNA: TGCGCCAGCAGTGAGTCCGCGACCGGGACTCCGACGTTCTTC.

The CDR3 DNA is TGTGCCAGCAGCTTAGAGCCCTGGCGGCAGCCCCAGCATTTT. Encoded protein: CASSLEPWRQPQHF. The chain recombines TRBV7-2 with TRBJ1-5; no definite D call. This CDR3 spans 14 amino acids. Germline CDR1 SGHTA, CDR2 FQGNSA. Trimming pared 1 base from V and 7 bases from J, leaving 11 bases between.

The rearrangement links TRBV28 to TRBJ2-1; maybe TRBD2 (6 bases). This CDR3 has 17 residues. Germline CDR1 reads MDHEN; CDR2 reads SYDVKM. V lost 3 bases and J 9 bases, leaving 24 bases between the germline ends. Here the CDR3 reads CASSLLTLRRGRGEQFF. CDR3 in DNA: TGTGCCAGCAGTTTGTTAACGCTTAGGCGGGGCCGCGGTGAGCAGTTCTTC.

This chain joins TRBV19 and TRBJ2-5; D remains unclear. Deletions cut 5 bases from V and 2 bases from J, with 9 bases between. CDR3 length equals 13 residues. Germline V gene sequence: CDR1 LNHDA, CDR2 SQIVND (reference sequence). Written as DNA, the CDR3 is TGTGCCAGTAGTGCGGCCCGTCAAGAGACCCAGTACTTC. Translated: CASSAARQETQYF.

The gene calls are TRBV18 and TRBJ2-7; possibly TRBD2 for D (6 bases). The CDR3 loop spans 14 amino acids. Germline CDR1 KGHSH, CDR2 LQKENI. Between the trimmed V and J ends, which lost 6 bases and 2 bases, there was a span of 14 bases. CDR3: CASSLPSGAYEQYF. The CDR3 DNA follows: TGTGCCAGCTCCCTCCCTTCGGGGGCCTACGAGCAGTACTTC.

This clone was counted a few times. The gene calls are TRBV27 and TRBJ2-7; perhaps TRBD1 as D (6 bases). The CDR3 runs to 13 residues. The germline gives CDR1 MNHEY, CDR2 SMNVEV (reference sequence). V lost 7 bases and J lost 0, with 10 bases in between. CDR3: CASTKGDSYEQYF. For the CDR3, the DNA is TGTGCCAGCACCAAGGGGGACTCCTACGAGCAGTACTTC.

This chain connects TRBV27 to TRBJ1-6; D is uncertain. The length of the CDR3 is 12 residues. Trimming shortened V by 8 bases and J by 5 bases, and 7 bases separated the two germline ends. CDR1 and CDR2 from the germline V gene are MNHEY and SMNVEV (reference sequence). DNA of the CDR3: TGTGCCAGCGGCGAGGATAATTCACCCCTCCACTTT. Its translation: CASGEDNSPLHF.

V gene TRBV7-9 combines with J gene TRBJ1-2, with TRBD1 as a possible D gene (6 bases). The germline CDR1 and CDR2 sequences are SEHNR and FQNEAQ (reference sequence). This CDR3 is built from 15 residues. Trimming took off 5 bases at V and 2 bases at J, with 15 bases between the two ends. The CDR3 here is CASSAAGTKNYGYTF. In nucleotides, the CDR3 is TGTGCCAGCAGCGCGGCCGGGACAAAAAACTATGGCTACACCTTC.

CDR3 bases: TGCGCCAGCAGCTGGGAGAGCGGGAGGTCATCCTACGAGCAGTACTTC. Protein product: CASSWESGRSSYEQYF. This chain joins TRBV5-1 and TRBJ2-7; 9 bases are shared with TRBD2. CDR1 and CDR2 (germline): SGHRS, YFSETQ. This CDR3 comprises 16 residues. V gave up 3 bases and J gave up 1 base; unmatched junction bases: 8.

As DNA, the CDR3 is TGTGCCAGCAGCGCGGACAGGGGGCGGAATACGCAGTATTTT. The encoded protein is CASSADRGRNTQYF. The chain couples TRBV7-2 to TRBJ2-3; TRBD1 agrees at 11 bases. The CDR3 has 14 residues. V was pared by 5 bases and J by 7 bases, with 5 bases of the junction left unmatched. Germline V gene data show CDR1 as SGHTA and CDR2 as FQGNSA. Looking up the rest from reference TRBV7-2 and TRBJ2-3 gives the full variable domain: GAGVSQSPSNKVTEKGKDVELRCDPISGHTALYWYRQSLGQGLEFLIYFQGNSAPDKSGLPSDRFSAERTGGSVSTLTIQRTQQEDSAVYLCASSADRGRNTQYFGPGTRLTVL.

The chain uses TRBV6-5 and TRBJ1-2; the D gene is possibly TRBD1 (6 bases). Germline assignment: CDR1 MNHEY and CDR2 SVGAGI. V was cut by 2 bases and J by 0 bases, with 10 bases left in between. The CDR3 is 15 residues long. CDR3 sequence reads: CASSYGRGANYGYTF. The CDR3 coding sequence is TGTGCCAGCAGTTACGGCAGGGGCGCTAACTATGGCTACACCTTC.

This clone was seen a few times. The chain combines TRBV7-3 with TRBJ1-4, with 7 nucleotides matching TRBD1. V was pared by 5 bases and J by 7 bases, with 4 bases of the junction left unmatched. This CDR3 has 13 residues. Per germline, CDR1 SGHTA and CDR2 FQGTGA. CDR3 DNA sequence: TGTGCCAGCAGCCCAAACAGGGGTGAAAAACTGTTTTTT. Amino acid sequence: CASSPNRGEKLFF.